The 6 T cell receptor beta chains below were found in one sample sequenced in a study of T cells after yellow fever vaccination. TCRdb independently ran MiXCR on the 5' RACE reads; one entry per CDR3 protein. This table has some 300,000 distinct CDR3 sequences, roughly 9% appearing once. The source was CD4+ T cells sorted from PBMCs, collected 5 days after the yellow fever booster vaccination. The receptors originated from a man between 18 and 29 years old who received the YFV17D yellow fever vaccine.

V usage is TRBV3-1 and J usage is TRBJ1-6, with unresolved D. Trimming removed 5 bases at V and 0 bases at J, with 26 bases between. This CDR3 is built from 21 residues. Germline V gene lookup returns CDR1 LGHDT and CDR2 YNNKEL (reference sequence). The CDR3 protein is CASSFDYRAKGWGSYNSPLHF. The DNA for the CDR3 is TGTGCCAGCAGCTTTGACTACCGGGCCAAGGGCTGGGGCTCCTATAATTCACCCCTCCACTTT. Full variable domain (rest looked up from reference TRBV3-1 and TRBJ1-6): DTAVSQTPKYLVTQMGNDKSIKCEQNLGHDTMYWYKQDSKKFLKIMFSYNNKELIINETVPNRFSPKSPDKAHLNLHINSLELGDSAVYFCASSFDYRAKGWGSYNSPLHFGNGTRLTVT.

This clonotype has a handful of counts. V gene TRBV7-6 combines with J gene TRBJ2-7, with D perhaps being TRBD1 or TRBD2 (5 bases each). Trimming stripped 3 bases from V and 4 bases from J, with 10 bases between. This CDR3 has 13 residues. Germline V gene lookup returns CDR1 SGHVS and CDR2 FNYEAQ. CDR3: CASSFRWGYEQYF. CDR3 in DNA: TGTGCCAGCAGCTTTAGGTGGGGGTACGAGCAGTACTTC.

This clonotype was observed a handful of times. The gene calls are TRBV5-4 and TRBJ2-5; D may be TRBD1 (6 bases). Trimming left V 3 bases short and J 4 bases short, with 16 bases between. The germline V gene encodes CDR1 SGHNT and CDR2 YYREEE (reference sequence). The CDR3 is 15 amino acids. This CDR3 reads CASSSKGSRGETQYF. For the CDR3, the DNA is TGTGCCAGCAGCTCGAAGGGTAGCAGGGGAGAGACCCAGTACTTC.

V gene TRBV9 combines with J gene TRBJ2-7, with 9 bases that match TRBD1. The CDR3 runs 14 residues. Trimming removed 2 bases from V and 3 bases from J; junction bases left unmatched: 3. Germline V CDR1 and CDR2: SGDLS, YYNGEE. The CDR3 reads CASSVGTGRYEQYF. CDR3 nucleotide sequence: TGTGCCAGCAGCGTCGGGACAGGGCGCTACGAGCAGTACTTC. The whole variable domain, filled in from reference TRBV9 and TRBJ2-7, reads DSGVTQTPKHLITATGQRVTLRCSPRSGDLSVYWYQQSLDQGLQFLIQYYNGEERAKGNILERFSAQQFPDLHSELNLSSLELGDSALYFCASSVGTGRYEQYFGPGTRLTVT.

This clonotype was observed a few times. This chain joins TRBV4-3 and TRBJ2-5, with TRBD1 matching over 7 bases. The junction had 14 bases not matched to a gene; V was cut back by 8 bases and J by 5 bases. The CDR3 is 15 amino acids. In germline, CDR1 is LGHNA, CDR2 YSLEER. CDR3 sequence (DNA): TGCGCCAGCTCGACAGGGCAGGGGCAGGGGGAGACCCAGTACTTC. The encoded protein is CASSTGQGQGETQYF.

This clonotype was counted between two and nine times. The gene calls are TRBV9 and TRBJ2-1, with TRBD2 identical over 13 bases. In germline, CDR1 is SGDLS, CDR2 YYNGEE. V shed 4 bases, J shed 5 bases, and the junction held 9 bases outside the gene matches. There are 17 residues in the CDR3. The CDR3 here is CASSPWTSGGFHNEQFF. The DNA for the CDR3 is TGTGCCAGCAGCCCTTGGACTAGCGGGGGTTTCCACAATGAGCAGTTCTTC.